This T cell receptor (beta chain) emerged from a study of regulatory T cells in long-lasting Graves disease. Study as a whole: Less than 3 months of antithyroid drugs had been taken by newly diagnosed Graves' patients.

A few counts support this clonotype. Its antigen remains unknown. Assembly of TCR beta libraries relied on iRepertoire HTBI primers together with Arm-PCR of CDR3 regions. TCRdb reanalysed the multiplex PCR reads using MiXCR and keeps one entry per CDR3 protein. The data contain approximately 540,000 distinct CDR3 sequences, around 12% of them singletons. The time point is: newly diagnosed GD, antithyroid drugs for less than 3 months. RNA extracted from PBMCs served as the sequencing template. Study-level points and caveats: The small sample size may have reduced accuracy.

The sample was also linked to a second study, of T cells in Graves' hyperthyroidism and ophthalmopathy. That work contributes: Peripheral blood also featured most of the thyroid clonotypes expanded above 0.001.

The TCR comes from a woman aged 25-40 years with Graves disease. The sequences come from peripheral blood mononuclear cells (PBMCs), collected at new diagnosis, from a patient treated with antithyroid drugs.

The CDR3 here is CSARAGGIYGYTF. For the CDR3, the DNA is TGCAGTGCTAGAGCTGGTGGCATCTATGGCTACACCTTC. The rearrangement joins TRBV20-1 to TRBJ1-2; D gene unclear. Trimming took off 1 base at V and 4 bases at J, with 10 bases between the two ends. The germline CDR1 and CDR2 sequences are DFQATT and SNEGSKA (reference sequence). This CDR3 has 13 residues.